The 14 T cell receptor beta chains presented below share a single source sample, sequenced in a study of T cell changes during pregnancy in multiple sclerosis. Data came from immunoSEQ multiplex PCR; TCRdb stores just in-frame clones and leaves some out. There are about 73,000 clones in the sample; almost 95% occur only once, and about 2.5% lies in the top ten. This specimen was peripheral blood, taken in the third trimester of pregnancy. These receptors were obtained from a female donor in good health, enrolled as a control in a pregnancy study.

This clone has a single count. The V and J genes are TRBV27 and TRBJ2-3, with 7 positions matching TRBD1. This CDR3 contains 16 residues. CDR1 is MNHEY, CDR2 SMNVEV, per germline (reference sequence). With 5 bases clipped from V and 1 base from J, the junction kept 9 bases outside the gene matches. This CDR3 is CASSPGTVTRTDTQYF. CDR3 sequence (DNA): TGTGCCAGCAGTCCGGGGACAGTCACACGCACAGATACGCAGTATTTT.

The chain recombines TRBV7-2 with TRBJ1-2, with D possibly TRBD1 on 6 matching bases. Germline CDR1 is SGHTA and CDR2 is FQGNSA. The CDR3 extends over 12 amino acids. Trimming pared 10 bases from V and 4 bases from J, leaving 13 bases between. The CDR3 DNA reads TGTGCCACGACGCTAGGGGGCTATGGCTACACCTTC. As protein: CATTLGGYGYTF. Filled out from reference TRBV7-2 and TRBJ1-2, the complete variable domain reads GAGVSQSPSNKVTEKGKDVELRCDPISGHTALYWYRQSLGQGLEFLIYFQGNSAPDKSGLPSDRFSAERTGGSVSTLTIQRTQQEDSAVYLCATTLGGYGYTFGSGTRLTVV.

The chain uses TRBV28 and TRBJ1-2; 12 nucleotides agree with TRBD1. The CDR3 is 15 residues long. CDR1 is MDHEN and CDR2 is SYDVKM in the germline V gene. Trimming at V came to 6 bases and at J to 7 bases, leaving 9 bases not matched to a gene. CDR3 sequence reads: CASRAPGQGAGGYTF. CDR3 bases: TGTGCCAGCAGAGCTCCGGGACAGGGGGCGGGTGGCTACACCTTC.

This CDR3 is CASSLAFRTSGYEQYF. The CDR3 DNA reads as TGTGCCAGCAGCTTAGCGTTTCGGACTAGCGGCTACGAGCAGTACTTC. The chain couples TRBV7-2 to TRBJ2-7; 10 positions agree with TRBD2. Germline trimming cut 0 bases from V and 3 bases from J; bases unmatched to any gene: 5. This CDR3 comprises 16 residues. The germline CDR1 and CDR2 sequences are SGHTA and FQGNSA.

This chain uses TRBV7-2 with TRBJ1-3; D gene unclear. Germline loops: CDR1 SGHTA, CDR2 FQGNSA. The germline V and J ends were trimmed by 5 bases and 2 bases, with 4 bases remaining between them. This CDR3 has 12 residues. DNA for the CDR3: TGTGCCAGCAGCCTCGCTGGAAACACCATATATTTT. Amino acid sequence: CASSLAGNTIYF.

The CDR3 sequence: CASSQEALAGGTGELFF. The CDR3, as DNA: TGCGCCAGCAGCCAAGAGGCCCTAGCGGGGGGAACCGGGGAGCTGTTTTTT. The rearrangement uses TRBV4-1 and TRBJ2-2; the match to TRBD2 covers 11 bases. The CDR3 runs 17 residues. V lost 0 bases and J lost 5; bases outside the gene matches: 5. The germline gives CDR1 MGHRA, CDR2 YSYEKL.

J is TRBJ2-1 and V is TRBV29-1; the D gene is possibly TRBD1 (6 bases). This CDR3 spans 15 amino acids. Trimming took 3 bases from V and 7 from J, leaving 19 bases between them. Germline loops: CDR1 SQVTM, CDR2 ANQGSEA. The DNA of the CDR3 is TGCAGCGTTGAGGTTACAGGGCAGAGTGAGAATGAGCAGTTCTTC. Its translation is CSVEVTGQSENEQFF.

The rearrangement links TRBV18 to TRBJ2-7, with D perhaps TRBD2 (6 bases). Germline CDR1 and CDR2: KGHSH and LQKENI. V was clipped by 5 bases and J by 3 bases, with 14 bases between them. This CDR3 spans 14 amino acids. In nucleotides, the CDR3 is TGTGCCAGCTCAGCCGGCTCCGGGGGCTACGAGCAGTACTTC. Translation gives CASSAGSGGYEQYF.

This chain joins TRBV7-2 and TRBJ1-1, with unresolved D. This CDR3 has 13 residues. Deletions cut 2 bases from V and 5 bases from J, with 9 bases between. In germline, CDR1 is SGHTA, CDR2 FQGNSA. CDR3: CASSLIFRTEAFF. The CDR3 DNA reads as TGTGCCAGCAGCTTAATCTTTCGGACTGAAGCTTTCTTT.

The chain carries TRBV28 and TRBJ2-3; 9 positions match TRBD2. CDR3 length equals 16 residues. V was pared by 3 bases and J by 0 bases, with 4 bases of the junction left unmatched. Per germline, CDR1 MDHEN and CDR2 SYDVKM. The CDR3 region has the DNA TGTGCCAGCAGTTTGTTTAGCGGGAGCAGCACAGATACGCAGTATTTT. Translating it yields CASSLFSGSSTDTQYF. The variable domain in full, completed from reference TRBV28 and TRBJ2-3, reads DVKVTQSSRYLVKRTGEKVFLECVQDMDHENMFWYRQDPGLGLRLIYFSYDVKMKEKGDIPEGYSVSREKKERFSLILESASTNQTSMYLCASSLFSGSSTDTQYFGPGTRLTVL.

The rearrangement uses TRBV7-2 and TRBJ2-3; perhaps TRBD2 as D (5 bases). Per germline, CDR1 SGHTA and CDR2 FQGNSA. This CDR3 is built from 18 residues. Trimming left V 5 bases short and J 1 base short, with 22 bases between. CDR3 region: CASSQGWVWETGTDTQYF. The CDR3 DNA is TGTGCCAGCAGCCAAGGATGGGTTTGGGAGACGGGCACAGATACGCAGTATTTT.

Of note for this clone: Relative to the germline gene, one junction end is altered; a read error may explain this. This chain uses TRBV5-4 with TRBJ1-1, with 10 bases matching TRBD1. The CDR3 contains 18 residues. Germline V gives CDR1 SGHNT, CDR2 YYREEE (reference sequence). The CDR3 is CASSLAYRTGGNDTEAFF. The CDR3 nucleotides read TGTGCCAGCAGTTTGGCGTATCGGACAGGGGGAAATGACACTGAAGCTTTCTTT.

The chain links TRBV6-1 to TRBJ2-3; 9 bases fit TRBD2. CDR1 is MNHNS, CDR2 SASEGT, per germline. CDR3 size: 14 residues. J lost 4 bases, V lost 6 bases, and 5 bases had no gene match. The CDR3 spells CASSAGGLADTQYF. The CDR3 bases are TGTGCCAGCAGCGCGGGGGGGCTCGCAGATACGCAGTATTTT.

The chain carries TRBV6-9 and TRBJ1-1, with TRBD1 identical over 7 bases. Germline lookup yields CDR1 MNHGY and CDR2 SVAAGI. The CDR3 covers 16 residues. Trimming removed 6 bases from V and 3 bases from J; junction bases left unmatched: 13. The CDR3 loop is CASSMDRFFRDTEAFF. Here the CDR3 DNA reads TGTGCCAGCAGCATGGACAGGTTCTTTAGGGACACTGAAGCTTTCTTT.